Below, 3 T cell receptor beta chains from the same sample are listed, as sequenced in a study of blood T cells in healthy people across ages. Using a J-beta primer mix together with a sample-barcoded 5' primer, a second PCR was run for about 6 to 12 cycles. TCRdb reprocessed the 5' RACE reads via MiXCR and lists one record per CDR3 protein. The sample contains 550,000 to 600,000 distinct CDR3 sequences, roughly 48% of which appear only once. Input material: blood. Receptors were obtained from a man older than 75 in good health.

This clonotype was counted only a few times. The chain carries TRBV5-1 and TRBJ2-6, with a tentative D call TRBD2 (6 bases). V lost 0 bases and J lost 0, with 13 bases in between. The CDR3 runs 18 residues. CDR1 is SGHRS and CDR2 is YFSETQ in the germline V gene. The CDR3 sequence is CASSLEPAGSSGANVLTF. In DNA, the CDR3 is TGCGCCAGCAGCTTGGAACCGGCCGGGAGCTCTGGGGCCAACGTCCTGACTTTC.

The rearrangement joins TRBV5-4 to TRBJ2-5, with TRBD1 matching 9 bases. After removal of 3 bases from V and 0 bases from J, the junction contained 3 bases not matched to a gene. The CDR3 sequence is 15 residues long. CDR1 and CDR2 (germline): SGHNT, YYREEE (reference sequence). CDR3 sequence (DNA): TGTGCCAGCAGCTCGACAGGGGGTCACCAAGAGACCCAGTACTTC. Translated: CASSSTGGHQETQYF.

As concerns this clonotype: This may arise from a read error, as a much more abundant clone is one base away. This chain connects TRBV6-6 to TRBJ1-2; D is ambiguous. Germline V gives CDR1 MNHNY, CDR2 SVGAGI (reference sequence). The CDR3 sequence is 12 residues long. The V gene lost 4 bases and the J gene lost 4 bases, with 7 bases spanning the gap. CDR3 in DNA: TGTGCCAGCAGTTCGACTAGCTATGGCTACACCTTC. Protein product: CASSSTSYGYTF.